The T cell receptor (beta chain) described here comes from a study of OX40 agonist ivuxolimab in advanced cancers. In terms of the full investigation: Ivuxolimab, which targeted the costimulatory receptor OX40 (CD134), was an agonistic, fully human IgG2 monoclonal antibody. Intravenous ivuxolimab was administered to patients every 2 weeks at six dose levels: 0.01, 0.1, 0.3, 1.5, 3 and 10 mg/kg. Peripheral TCRbeta sequencing aimed to test whether ivuxolimab altered TCR sequence diversity and caused clonal T-cell expansion. The dose-escalation cohort was about 83% male with a mean age of approximately 60 years, ranging from about 20 to 85. Prior anti-PD-1, anti-PD-L1 or anti-CTLA-4 therapy was permitted, and about two fifths of dose-escalation patients had received checkpoint inhibitors. Of the 50 to 55 patients in dose escalation, some 20 had hepatocellular carcinoma, some 15 had melanoma, 9 had renal cell carcinoma and 9 had head and neck cancer. Partial responses occurred in three dose-escalation patients: two with cutaneous melanoma and one with hepatocellular carcinoma. The paper covers the monotherapy dose-escalation part of the phase I ivuxolimab trial, which included N of about 50 patients.

Summary of the overall study and its limitations: In partial responders in the 0.1-3.0 mg/kg groups, normalized peripheral clonal expansion was found to be among the lowest, especially among CD8+ T cells. Low levels of normalized T-cell clonal expansion were also shown by some nonresponding patients. Which antigens the clonally expanded peripheral T cells were specific for was not determined. At doses from 0.1 to 3.0 mg/kg, clonal expansion was seen in both CD4+ and CD8+ blood T cells between baseline and week 6. After ivuxolimab, more expanded clones were found on average in CD8+ T cells than in CD4+ T cells.

From a lookup of the germline V gene, CDR1 and CDR2 are SGHTA and FQGTGA. Between the V and J ends, shortened by 1 base and 1 base respectively, the junction contains 14 bases. The CDR3 runs 17 residues from the cysteine to the phenylalanine. CDR3 DNA is the only sequence kept; it has 51 bases, read in frame from the first base. Patients with a history of autoimmune disease or receiving systemic immunosuppression were excluded from the trial. Peripheral blood for TCR sequencing was collected from all dose cohorts at baseline, on cycle 4 day 1, and on cycle 7 day 1. The samples were taken from a phase I, first-in-human, multicenter, open-label dose-escalation trial of ivuxolimab. Adults with locally advanced or metastatic melanoma, renal cell, hepatocellular, or head and neck squamous cell carcinoma were enrolled in the trial. Before TCR sequencing, CD4+ T cells and CD8+ T cells were sorted from peripheral blood as separate populations.

Concerning this clone: Its antigen specificity is not known. Base qualities are not at hand, and no much larger clone is one base apart.

Genomic DNA was extracted from sorted cells for sequencing of the TCRbeta CDR3 region. TCRbeta CDR3 regions were sequenced using the immunoSEQ Assay. TCRdb re-hosts the immuneACCESS table, in-frame sequences only. Its copies lack some clones; in the studies checked, an unresolved V gene accounts for under half of them, and the cause for the rest is not known. The sample data list about 100,000 clones, and approximately 95% of these were observed just once. 0.15% to 0.2% of the sample is held by the ten biggest clonotypes. In this chain, TRBV7-3 is recombined with TRBJ2-1; the best D guess is TRBD2, with 5 bases matching. The receptor was isolated from an adult with an advanced solid tumor such as melanoma, head and neck, liver or kidney cancer. The input for sequencing was CD4+ or CD8+ T cells sorted from blood, taken in a trial of the OX40 agonist ivuxolimab. The DNA is TGTGCCAGCAGCTTAATGAGGGCCCCGTTATCCTACAATGAGCAGTTCTTC. Translated, this is CASSLMRAPLSYNEQFF.